These 5 T cell receptor beta chains originate from one sample sequenced in a study of T cells in Graves' hyperthyroidism and ophthalmopathy. Authors of the study amplified TCR beta CDR3 regions from RNA transcripts. Researchers ran a first-round RT-PCR on the TCR CDR3 using the HTBI primer set. TCRdb redid the calling of the multiplex PCR reads with MiXCR, one entry per CDR3 protein. Of approximately 410,000 distinct CDR3 sequences in the sample, roughly 15% were seen once. The sequencing input was blood. The source of these receptors is a man aged 18 to 30 with Graves' ophthalmopathy.

This clonotype was seen repeatedly, ten times or more. J is TRBJ1-6 and V is TRBV27; 9 bases align to TRBD1. Germline V CDR1 and CDR2: MNHEY, SMNVEV (reference sequence). CDR3 length: 15 residues. The V and J ends lost 5 bases and 8 bases, in that order; junction bases with no gene match: 7. The CDR3 here is CASSPRTGVDSPLHF. In DNA, the CDR3 is TGTGCCAGCAGTCCCAGGACAGGGGTTGATTCACCCCTCCACTTT.

This clonotype was seen a few times. A much larger clone lies one base from this, so it may be a read error. The chain is built from TRBV6-2 or TRBV6-3 and TRBJ1-2; 7 nucleotides line up with TRBD1. Germline trimming cut 6 bases from V and 2 bases from J; bases unmatched to any gene: 3. Germline V lookup: CDR1 MNHEY, CDR2 SVGEGT. This CDR3 comprises 13 residues. The CDR3 region has the DNA TGTGCCAGCAGGCTACAGGGGAACTATGGCTACACCTTC. Residues: CASRLQGNYGYTF.

This clonotype was picked up many times. CDR3 in amino acids: CASSYALWGRKGYNEQFF. CDR3 nucleotide sequence: TGTGCCAGCAGCTATGCTCTTTGGGGCAGGAAAGGCTACAATGAGCAGTTCTTC. The V gene is TRBV7-2, the J gene TRBJ2-1, with a tentative D call TRBD1 (5 bases). The V end was cut by 4 bases, the J end by 3 bases, with 22 bases between. The CDR3 consists of 18 residues. Germline V gene lookup returns CDR1 SGHTA and CDR2 FQGNSA.

In the case of this clonotype: Given a much more abundant clone one base away, this may be a read error. The missing conserved phenylalanine or tryptophan at the end of this CDR3 makes a read error likely. The gene calls are TRBV11-2 and TRBJ2-7, with 7 bases fitting TRBD2. The CDR3 loop spans 16 amino acids. V was clipped by 5 bases and J by 6 bases; unmatched bases: 16. Germline V gives CDR1 SGHAT, CDR2 FQNNGV. The CDR3 spells CASSPLRGLESGEQYS. In DNA form, the CDR3 reads TGTGCCAGCAGCCCTCTCCGCGGACTAGAGTCAGGCGAGCAGTACTCC.

The chain joins TRBV27 to TRBJ2-1; D unclear. The CDR3 is 13 amino acids. The germline V gene has CDR1 MNHEY and CDR2 SMNVEV (reference sequence). With 3 bases removed from V and 7 bases from J, the gap between germline ends came to 10 bases. The chain's CDR3 is CASSFGLRNEQFF. In nucleotides, the CDR3 is TGTGCCAGCAGTTTCGGCCTCAGGAATGAGCAGTTCTTC.